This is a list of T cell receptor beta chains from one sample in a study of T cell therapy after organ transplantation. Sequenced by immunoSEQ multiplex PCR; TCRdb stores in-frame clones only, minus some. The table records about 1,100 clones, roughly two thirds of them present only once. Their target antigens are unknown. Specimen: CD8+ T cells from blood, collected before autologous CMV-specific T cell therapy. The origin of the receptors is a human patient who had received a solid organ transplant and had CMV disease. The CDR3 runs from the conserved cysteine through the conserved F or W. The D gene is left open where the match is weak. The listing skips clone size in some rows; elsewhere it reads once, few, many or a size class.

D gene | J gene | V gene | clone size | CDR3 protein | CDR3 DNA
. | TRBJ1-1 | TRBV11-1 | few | CASSNHDLRGLGTEAFF | TGTGCCAGCAGCAATCACGATTTACGGGGCCTGGGGACTGAAGCTTTCTTT
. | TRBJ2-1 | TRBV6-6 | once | CASSYFSTGTEQFF | TGTGCCAGCAGTTACTTTTCGACAGGTACTGAGCAGTTCTTC
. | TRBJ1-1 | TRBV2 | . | CASRSTGVLNTEAFF | TGTGCCAGCAGGTCGACAGGAGTACTGAACACTGAAGCTTTCTTT
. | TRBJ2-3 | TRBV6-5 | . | CASSYSNANTQYF | TGTGCCAGCAGTTACTCGAACGCCAATACGCAGTATTTT
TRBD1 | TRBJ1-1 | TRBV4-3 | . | CASSQDRVPWTGDTEAFF | TGCGCCAGCAGCCAAGATCGCGTTCCCTGGACAGGGGACACTGAAGCTTTCTTT
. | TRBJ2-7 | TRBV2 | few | CASSDKEDYEQYF | TGTGCCAGCAGCGACAAGGAGGACTACGAGCAGTACTTC
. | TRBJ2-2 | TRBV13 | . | CASSLQAVSGELFF | TGTGCCAGCAGTTTACAAGCCGTCTCCGGGGAGCTGTTTTTT
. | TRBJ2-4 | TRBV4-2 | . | CASSQEVGLAKNIQYF | TGTGCCAGCAGCCAAGAAGTAGGGCTAGCCAAAAACATTCAGTACTTC
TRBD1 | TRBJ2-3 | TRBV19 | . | CASSNGGISLGQDTDTQYF | TGTGCCAGTAGTAATGGGGGCATTTCCTTGGGACAGGACACAGATACGCAGTATTTT
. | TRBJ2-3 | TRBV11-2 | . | CASSFRTDTQYF | TGTGCCAGCAGCTTCCGCACAGATACGCAGTATTTT
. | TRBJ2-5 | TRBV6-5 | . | CASSYSNVQTQYF | TGTGCCAGCAGTTACTCGAACGTCCAGACCCAGTACTTC
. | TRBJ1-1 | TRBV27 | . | CASSLGGAANTEAFF | TGTGCCAGCAGTTTAGGGGGCGCGGCGAACACTGAAGCTTTCTTT
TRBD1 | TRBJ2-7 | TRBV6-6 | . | CASTTGTGGYEQYF | TGTGCCAGCACCACGGGGACAGGGGGATACGAGCAGTACTTC
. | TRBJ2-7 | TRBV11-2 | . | CASSLVGTDTYEQYF | TGTGCCAGCAGCTTAGTCGGGACGGATACCTACGAGCAGTACTTC
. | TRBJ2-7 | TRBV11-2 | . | CASSFIRHRVGEQYF | TGTGCCAGCAGCTTCATCAGGCACAGGGTAGGCGAGCAGTACTTC
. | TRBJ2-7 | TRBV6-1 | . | CASSEGQGSYEQYF | TGTGCCAGCAGTGAGGGGCAGGGCTCCTACGAGCAGTACTTC
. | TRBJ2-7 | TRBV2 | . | CASRIDEQYF | TGTGCCAGCAGAATCGACGAGCAGTACTTC
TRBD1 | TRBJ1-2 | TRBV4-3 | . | CASRPDQTGSNYGYTF | TGCGCCAGCAGGCCGGATCAGACAGGGTCAAACTATGGCTACACCTTC
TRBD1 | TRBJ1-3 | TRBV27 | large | CASSLGPPGTDRNTIYF | TGTGCCAGCAGTTTAGGCCCCCCCGGGACAGATAGAAACACCATATATTTT
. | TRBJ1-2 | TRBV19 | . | CASSTPQGLNYGYTF | TGTGCCAGTAGTACCCCACAGGGATTAAACTATGGCTACACCTTC
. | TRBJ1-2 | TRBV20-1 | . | CSDGRPGLDTF | TGCAGTGACGGACGCCCGGGGTTGGACACCTTC
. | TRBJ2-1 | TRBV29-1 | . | CSVEKDGRRNEQFF | TGCAGCGTTGAAAAGGACGGCAGAAGGAATGAGCAGTTCTTC
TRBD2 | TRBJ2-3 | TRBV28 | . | CASSLWAGAGASDTQYF | TGTGCCAGCAGTTTATGGGCGGGAGCGGGAGCATCAGATACGCAGTATTTT
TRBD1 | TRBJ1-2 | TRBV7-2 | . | CASSSSQGALYGYTF | TGTGCCAGCAGCTCCTCACAGGGGGCCCTCTATGGCTACACCTTC
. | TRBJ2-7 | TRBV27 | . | CASNSGSSYEQYF | TGTGCCAGCAACTCCGGAAGCTCCTACGAGCAGTACTTC
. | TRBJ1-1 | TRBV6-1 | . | CASSPEVLNTEAFF | TGTGCCAGCAGTCCCGAGGTGCTGAACACTGAAGCTTTCTTT
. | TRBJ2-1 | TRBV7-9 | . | CASSLGDSPYNEQFF | TGTGCCAGCAGCTTGGGTGACAGCCCCTACAATGAGCAGTTCTTC
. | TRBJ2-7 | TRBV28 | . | CASSATTSLGSYEQYF | TGTGCCAGCAGTGCCACGACTAGTTTGGGGAGCTACGAGCAGTACTTC
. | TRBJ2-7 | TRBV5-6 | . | CASSLLQLGSSYEQYF | TGTGCCAGCAGCTTGTTACAATTAGGTAGCTCCTACGAGCAGTACTTC
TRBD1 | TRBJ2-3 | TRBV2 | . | CASKNRGSTDTQYF | TGTGCCAGCAAGAACAGGGGTAGCACAGATACGCAGTATTTT
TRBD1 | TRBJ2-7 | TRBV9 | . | CASSVGDRGYEQYF | TGTGCCAGCAGCGTAGGAGACAGGGGCTACGAGCAGTACTTC